A single sample is the source of the 19 T cell receptor beta chains below, sequenced in a study of CDR3 diversity in severe acne. In TCRdb, the PCR reads were re-called with MiXCR into one record per CDR3 protein. The table records around 85,000 distinct CDR3 sequences, roughly 49% of them present only once. The sample consisted of blood. The origin of the receptors is a male donor with severe acne vulgaris.

CDR3 amino acids: CSGRWGAYEQYF. The CDR3 DNA reads as TGCAGCGGACGATGGGGGGCCTACGAGCAGTACTTC. The rearrangement joins TRBV29-1 to TRBJ2-7; a possible D gene is TRBD2 (6 bases). Trimming cost V 7 bases and J 2 bases, with 12 bases left between them. Germline V gene lookup returns CDR1 SQVTM and CDR2 ANQGSEA. CDR3 size: 12 residues.

This chain links TRBV9 with TRBJ2-3, with a possible D match to TRBD2 (6 bases). CDR1 SGDLS and CDR2 YYNGEE come from the germline V gene. Trimming took off 7 bases at V and 2 bases at J, with 20 bases between the two ends. The CDR3 sequence is 16 residues long. CDR3 DNA: TGTGCCAGCGGAGAACTAGCTCAACCTGACACAGATACGCAGTATTTT. It encodes CASGELAQPDTDTQYF.

The chain links TRBV19 to TRBJ1-4; possibly TRBD1 for D (5 bases). Germline V CDR1 and CDR2: LNHDA, SQIVND (reference sequence). Trimming pared 4 bases from V and 4 bases from J, leaving 13 bases between. The CDR3 runs to 15 residues. CDR3 bases: TGTGCCAGTAGTAAGTTGGGGCAGAATAATGAAAAACTGTTTTTT. As protein: CASSKLGQNNEKLFF.

The chain joins TRBV5-6 to TRBJ2-6, with TRBD1 matching over 8 bases. The CDR3 is 15 amino acids. Trimming took 4 bases from V and 2 from J; bases not matched to a gene: 2. In germline, CDR1 is SGHDT, CDR2 YYEEEE. CDR3 sequence (DNA): TGTGCCAGCAGCCTACAGGGGGCTGGGGCCAACGTCCTGACTTTC. Translation: CASSLQGAGANVLTF.

This clonotype was found many times. The genes are TRBV7-8 and TRBJ1-1; TRBD1 aligns across 7 bases. The germline V gene has CDR1 SGHVS and CDR2 FQNEAQ. The CDR3 contains 19 residues. Trimming removed 1 base from V and 0 bases from J; junction bases left unmatched: 14. The CDR3 DNA reads TGTGCCAGCAGCTTAGGGAGGCTTAGACAGGGTCCGATGAACACTGAAGCTTTCTTT. Translation: CASSLGRLRQGPMNTEAFF.

This clonotype came up once. The chain couples TRBV20-1 to TRBJ2-1; TRBD2 agrees at 7 bases. J was trimmed by 8 bases and V by 2 bases; bases with no gene match: 15. Germline CDR1 and CDR2: DFQATT and SNEGSKA (reference sequence). The CDR3 contains 16 residues. Here the CDR3 DNA reads TGCAGTGCTAGATCGCCCCGGGACTATAGGGTCGATGAGCAGTTCTTC. Translated: CSARSPRDYRVDEQFF.

This clonotype was detected many times. This chain joins TRBV10-1 and TRBJ1-1; D possibly corresponds to TRBD1 (6 bases). The CDR3 runs to 13 residues. Trimming removed 8 bases from V and 2 bases from J, with 12 bases in between. Germline V lookup: CDR1 WNHNN, CDR2 SYGVQD (reference sequence). CDR3 bases: TGCGCCAGCCGTCAGGGGTACAACACTGAAGCTTTCTTT. Amino acid sequence: CASRQGYNTEAFF.

This clonotype is classed as medium-sized (0.01 to 0.1%). This chain joins TRBV29-1 and TRBJ1-3, with unresolved D. CDR1 and CDR2 (germline): SQVTM, ANQGSEA. Trimming pared 0 bases from V and 4 bases from J, leaving 7 bases between. There are 13 residues in the CDR3. CDR3 in DNA: TGCAGCGTTGAAGACTTAGGGGGAAACACCATATATTTT. This codes for CSVEDLGGNTIYF.

This CDR3 is CASRETSNEKLFF. Written as DNA, the CDR3 is TGTGCCAGCAGAGAAACTAGCAATGAAAAACTGTTTTTT. The V gene is TRBV2, the J gene TRBJ1-4; D unclear. CDR1 SNHLY and CDR2 FYNNEI come from the germline V gene. This CDR3 has 13 residues. The ends were cut back, 6 bases at V and 5 bases at J, with 10 bases in the middle.

V gene TRBV10-3 combines with J gene TRBJ1-6; D perhaps matches TRBD1 (5 bases). Germline-derived CDR1 and CDR2 are ENHRY and SYGVKD. This CDR3 has 14 amino acids. The germline V and J ends were trimmed by 4 bases and 10 bases, with 14 bases remaining between them. CDR3 in DNA: TGTGCCATCAGTGGGGACGGGACCTCCTCACCCCTCCACTTT. It encodes CAISGDGTSSPLHF.

This clonotype was seen ten or more times. V is TRBV7-9 and J is TRBJ2-7; either TRBD1 or TRBD2 may fit D (5 bases each). The CDR3 extends over 12 amino acids. Germline CDR1 SEHNR, CDR2 FQNEAQ (reference sequence). Trimming left V 6 bases short and J 5 bases short, with 11 bases between. CDR3 in amino acids: CASSSGTHEQYF. The CDR3 bases are TGTGCCAGCAGTTCAGGGACCCACGAGCAGTACTTC.

The table lists this clonotype with a few counts. This chain links TRBV28 with TRBJ1-2; D remains ambiguous. This CDR3 has 12 amino acids. Germline-derived CDR1 and CDR2 are MDHEN and SYDVKM. The V and J ends lost 8 bases and 5 bases respectively, with 12 bases between them. The CDR3 is CASARTYYGYTF. The DNA for the CDR3 is TGTGCCAGCGCCAGGACCTATTATGGCTACACCTTC.

The genes are TRBV9 and TRBJ2-6, with a weak D call TRBD2 (5 bases). The CDR3 extends over 18 amino acids. Germline V lookup: CDR1 SGDLS, CDR2 YYNGEE. V was shortened by 4 bases and J by 1 base, with 18 bases between the two germline ends. CDR3 DNA sequence: TGTGCCAGCAGCTTTGGCGGGCGCAACACATCTGGGGCCAACGTCCTGACTTTC. As protein: CASSFGGRNTSGANVLTF. Full variable domain (outside the CDR3, taken from reference TRBV9 and TRBJ2-6): DSGVTQTPKHLITATGQRVTLRCSPRSGDLSVYWYQQSLDQGLQFLIQYYNGEERAKGNILERFSAQQFPDLHSELNLSSLELGDSALYFCASSFGGRNTSGANVLTFGAGSRLTVL.

The genes are TRBV12-3 or TRBV12-4 and TRBJ2-1; 9 bases match TRBD1. The junction had 1 base not matched to a gene; V was cut back by 5 bases and J by 2 bases. CDR3 size: 14 residues. CDR3 amino acids: CASSDRGAYNEQFF. CDR3 DNA sequence: TGTGCCAGCAGTGACAGGGGGGCCTACAATGAGCAGTTCTTC.

The rearrangement links TRBV11-2 to TRBJ2-5; tentative D call: TRBD1 (5 bases). The germline CDR1 and CDR2 sequences are SGHAT and FQNNGV. The CDR3 totals 13 residues. Trimming cost V 2 bases and J 2 bases, with 6 bases left between them. The chain's CDR3 is CASSLWTQETQYF. The CDR3 nucleotides read TGTGCCAGCAGCTTATGGACACAAGAGACCCAGTACTTC.

This clonotype has more than one count but fewer than ten. A much larger clone differs from this one at a single base, so this may be a read error. The chain is built from TRBV20-1 and TRBJ1-1; D gene unclear. With 5 bases removed from V and 3 bases from J, the gap between germline ends came to 7 bases. CDR3 length: 11 residues. Germline assignment: CDR1 DFQATT and CDR2 SNEGSKA (reference sequence). This CDR3 reads CSAGLDTEAFF. The CDR3 nucleotides are TGCAGTGCTGGCCTCGACACTGAAGCTTTCTTT.

The chain couples TRBV20-1 to TRBJ2-7; TRBD2 matches at 8 bases. The CDR3 consists of 19 residues. The germline V gene has CDR1 DFQATT and CDR2 SNEGSKA (reference sequence). After removal of 5 bases from V and 3 bases from J, the junction contained 24 bases not matched to a gene. CDR3: CSAVPADPPPAGDNYEQYF. The CDR3 nucleotides are TGCAGTGCTGTGCCGGCGGACCCCCCCCCAGCGGGGGATAACTACGAGCAGTACTTC.

The chain combines TRBV7-9 with TRBJ1-1; D uncertain. The CDR3 sequence is 13 residues long. CDR1 and CDR2 from the germline V gene are SEHNR and FQNEAQ (reference sequence). Trimming stripped 5 bases from V and 5 bases from J, with 12 bases between. CDR3 in DNA: TGTGCCAGCAGCCCGGGAAGCGGGACTGAAGCTTTCTTT. This codes for CASSPGSGTEAFF.

This clonotype was counted a single time. A much bigger clone sits one base away, suggesting this may be a read error. This chain connects TRBV20-1 to TRBJ2-3; 10 bases fit TRBD2. The V gene end was trimmed by 0 bases and the J gene end by 6 bases; junction bases not matched to a gene: 9. This CDR3 has 16 residues. In germline, CDR1 is DFQATT, CDR2 SNEGSKA (reference sequence). DNA for the CDR3: TGCAGTGCTAGAGATTCCTCCGTGACTAGCGGGGATACGCAGTATTTT. Translation gives CSARDSSVTSGDTQYF.